The rows below give T cell receptor beta chains drawn from one sample of a study of regulatory T cells in long-lasting Graves disease. TCRdb called the multiplex PCR reads again in MiXCR, with one record for every CDR3 protein. The table records 650,000 to 700,000 distinct CDR3 sequences, 25% to 35% of them present only once. The specimen comprised peripheral blood mononuclear cells (PBMCs), sampled when the disease was refractory, from a patient treated with antithyroid drugs. The receptor set was obtained from a female donor with Graves disease. CDR3s include the opening cysteine and the closing phenylalanine or tryptophan. D genes are given only for firm matches. The listing skips clone size in some rows; elsewhere it reads once, few, many or a size class.

TRBV19,NA,TRBD2,TRBJ2-7,CASRRTSGRADEQYF,TGTGCCAGTAGGCGGACTAGCGGGAGGGCGGACGAGCAGTACTTC
TRBV20-1,NA,NA,TRBJ1-3,CSASGQTSGNTIYF,TGCAGTGCTAGCGGACAGACCTCTGGAAACACCATATATTTT
TRBV30,few,NA,TRBJ1-3,CAWTPLGNTIYF,TGTGCCTGGACCCCCCTCGGAAACACCATATATTTT
TRBV5-6,few,NA,TRBJ2-6,CASSDLAVKPPGANVLTF,TGTGCCAGCAGCGATCTGGCCGTAAAACCTCCTGGGGCCAACGTCCTGACTTTC
TRBV7-2,NA,NA,TRBJ1-2,CASSPLGLQGYTF,TGTGCCAGCAGCCCCCTCGGATTACAAGGCTACACCTTC
TRBV2,NA,NA,TRBJ2-1,CASSRESYNEQFF,TGTGCCAGCAGCAGGGAGTCCTACAATGAGCAGTTCTTC
TRBV27,NA,NA,TRBJ2-2,CASSLPGYGGELFF,TGTGCCAGCAGTTTACCAGGTTATGGCGGGGAGCTGTTTTTT
TRBV12-3/TRBV12-4,NA,NA,TRBJ1-3,CASSSRVTIYF,TGTGCCAGCAGTTCCCGGGTCACCATATATTTT
TRBV10-1,many,TRBD1,TRBJ1-2,CASSGDRGSGYTF,TGCGCCAGCAGTGGAGACAGGGGAAGTGGCTACACCTTC
TRBV3-1,NA,TRBD1,TRBJ2-5,CAGSSRTGQGETQYF,TGTGCCGGCAGCTCTCGGACAGGGCAGGGAGAGACCCAGTACTTC
TRBV11-2,few,TRBD1,TRBJ2-5,CASSLGKQGKRGETQYF,TGTGCCAGCAGCTTAGGAAAACAGGGGAAGAGGGGAGAGACCCAGTACTTC
TRBV20-1,NA,TRBD2,TRBJ2-7,CSASPAAGGPHEQYF,TGCAGTGCTAGCCCTGCGGCGGGAGGGCCTCACGAGCAGTACTTC
TRBV7-2,NA,TRBD2,TRBJ2-5,CASSLRTSGGQETRYF,TGTGCCAGCAGCTTAAGGACTAGCGGGGGTCAAGAGACCCGGTACTTC
TRBV18,NA,NA,TRBJ1-1,CASSPYGAGTEAFF,TGTGCCAGCTCACCATACGGTGCGGGCACTGAAGCTTTCTTT
TRBV28,many,NA,TRBJ1-1,CASSLLSRGKGTEAFF,TGTGCCAGCAGTTTATTGTCTCGGGGAAAGGGCACTGAAGCTTTCTTT
TRBV7-9,few,NA,TRBJ1-1,CASSTDALRYPEAFF,TGTGCCAGCAGCACGGACGCGTTAAGGTATCCTGAAGCTTTCTTT
TRBV2,few,NA,TRBJ1-1,CASSGGTVNTEAFF,TGTGCCAGCAGTGGAGGGACGGTTAACACTGAAGCTTTCTTT
TRBV5-1,once,NA,TRBJ2-4,CASSLVRGWAKNIQYF,TGCGCCAGCAGCTTGGTGAGGGGTTGGGCCAAAAACATTCAGTACTTC
TRBV15,NA,NA,TRBJ1-1,CATSSPDRRTEAFF,TGTGCCACCAGCAGTCCAGACAGGCGAACTGAAGCTTTCTTT
TRBV11-2,NA,NA,TRBJ1-2,CASSLFGRTTNYGYTF,TGTGCCAGCAGCTTATTTGGCAGGACAACTAACTATGGCTACACCTTC
TRBV19,NA,NA,TRBJ1-5,CASSKRSDNQPQHF,TGTGCCAGTAGTAAACGGTCAGACAATCAGCCCCAGCATTTT
TRBV2,many,NA,TRBJ2-7,CASSEEPPGSYEQYF,TGTGCCAGCAGTGAAGAACCCCCAGGCAGCTACGAGCAGTACTTC
TRBV20-1,NA,NA,TRBJ1-2,CSANAGGWYGYTF,TGCAGTGCAAACGCCGGGGGCTGGTATGGCTACACCTTC
TRBV19,NA,TRBD1,TRBJ1-1,CASRPTGGSEMNTEAFF,TGTGCCAGTAGACCAACAGGGGGGTCTGAAATGAACACTGAAGCTTTCTTT
TRBV10-3,NA,TRBD1,TRBJ1-1,CATGEGAKNTEAFF,TGTGCCACGGGCGAGGGGGCGAAGAACACTGAAGCTTTCTTT
TRBV7-2,NA,NA,TRBJ2-7,CASSRGTNSYEQYF,TGTGCCAGCAGCAGGGGCACGAACTCCTACGAGCAGTACTTC
TRBV9,once,TRBD1,TRBJ1-2,CASSGDGQGIGYGYTF,TGTGCCAGCAGCGGGGACGGACAGGGGATCGGCTATGGCTACACCTTC
TRBV28,NA,NA,TRBJ2-5,CASRPPQGTQYF,TGTGCCAGCAGGCCCCCTCAGGGGACCCAGTACTTC
TRBV28,NA,TRBD1,TRBJ1-5,CASGTWDSPGPQHF,TGTGCCAGCGGTACCTGGGACAGCCCTGGACCCCAGCATTTT
TRBV30,few,NA,TRBJ1-1,CAWRDKQRFGTTEAFF,TGTGCCTGGAGGGATAAACAAAGGTTCGGGACCACTGAAGCTTTCTTT
TRBV12-3/TRBV12-4,many,NA,TRBJ1-1,CASSLRGLDTEAFF,TGTGCCAGCAGCTTAAGGGGGTTAGACACTGAAGCTTTCTTT
TRBV13,NA,TRBD2,TRBJ2-7,CASSLFGSGRYEQYF,TGTGCCAGCAGCTTATTTGGGAGCGGGAGATACGAGCAGTACTTC
TRBV30,NA,NA,TRBJ1-5,CAWETGTNQPQHF,TGTGCCTGGGAAACAGGGACCAATCAGCCCCAGCATTTT
TRBV15,few,TRBD1,TRBJ2-2,CATRGRDSGDRYTGELFF,TGTGCCACCAGAGGCCGGGACTCAGGGGACAGGTACACCGGGGAGCTGTTTTTT
TRBV6-5,NA,NA,TRBJ1-2,CASSYGVARPESNYGYTF,TGTGCCAGCAGTTACGGGGTCGCCAGGCCCGAATCTAACTATGGCTACACCTTC
TRBV18,NA,TRBD1,TRBJ1-6,CASSPRTGTDSPLHF,TGTGCCAGCTCACCAAGGACAGGGACTGATTCACCCCTCCACTTT
TRBV12-3/TRBV12-4,NA,NA,TRBJ1-3,CASNGGPGNTIYF,TGTGCCAGCAACGGAGGCCCTGGAAACACCATATATTTT
TRBV3-1,NA,NA,TRBJ1-3,CASSQGEAGNTIYF,TGTGCCAGCAGCCAGGGGGAAGCCGGAAACACCATATATTTT
TRBV5-1,NA,TRBD2,TRBJ2-7,CASSFEGSGSSYEQYF,TGCGCCAGCAGCTTCGAAGGTAGCGGGAGCTCCTACGAGCAGTACTTC
TRBV7-9,once,TRBD1,TRBJ2-7,CASSQPDRGQVEQYF,TGTGCCAGCAGCCAACCTGACAGGGGGCAGGTCGAGCAGTACTTC
TRBV20-1,NA,TRBD2,TRBJ2-1,CSARDPRTSGDGNEQFF,TGCAGTGCTAGAGACCCTCGAACTAGCGGCGATGGGAATGAGCAGTTCTTC
TRBV6-1,few,NA,TRBJ2-5,CASSEELYQETQYF,TGTGCCAGCAGTGAAGAACTGTACCAAGAGACCCAGTACTTC
TRBV6-5,few,TRBD1,TRBJ1-4,CASSYGTGPPGNEKLFF,TGTGCCAGCAGTTACGGGACAGGGCCTCCGGGAAATGAAAAACTGTTTTTT
TRBV20-1,few,NA,TRBJ2-5,CSAPHRGRGGETQYF,TGCAGTGCACCTCACAGGGGGCGGGGGGGAGAGACCCAGTACTTC
TRBV19,NA,TRBD2,TRBJ2-5,CASSPSGTSKETQYF,TGTGCCAGTAGTCCTTCCGGGACTAGCAAAGAGACCCAGTACTTC
TRBV12-3/TRBV12-4,few,NA,TRBJ1-1,CASRKDSPNTEAFF,TGTGCCAGCAGAAAAGACAGCCCAAACACTGAAGCTTTCTTT
TRBV7-2,NA,NA,TRBJ1-2,CASSPLGGRANYGYTF,TGTGCCAGCAGCCCTCTCGGGGGGCGAGCTAACTATGGCTACACCTTC
TRBV27,few,TRBD1,TRBJ1-2,CASKSTGANYGYTF,TGTGCCAGCAAATCGACAGGGGCTAACTATGGCTACACCTTC
TRBV19,NA,NA,TRBJ2-7,CASSIGTIYEQYF,TGTGCCAGTAGTATCGGGACAATCTACGAGCAGTACTTC
TRBV6-5,few,TRBD1,TRBJ2-2,CASSYTGVVMLNTGELFF,TGTGCCAGCAGTTACACAGGGGTCGTCATGCTGAACACCGGGGAGCTGTTTTTT
TRBV2,many,NA,TRBJ1-3,CASSADRLAGNTIYF,TGTGCCAGCAGTGCAGACAGGTTGGCTGGAAACACCATATATTTT